This TCR beta chain was profiled in a study of regulatory T cells in long-lasting Graves disease listed by TCRdb under 2021. Concerning the study at large: Patients with newly diagnosed Graves' disease had been on antithyroid drugs for under 3 months. Patients with persistent Graves' disease were compared with patients with newly diagnosed Graves' disease using TCR sequencing and RNA sequencing of peripheral blood. The study took place in China and was registered as a clinical trial. A total of some 33 samples were covered by TCR sequencing, comprising roughly 13 persistent and approximately 20 newly diagnosed Graves' disease patients. General findings and caveats noted by the study authors: As a limitation, the authors acknowledged that the small sample size may reduce accuracy. Because the primary lesion, thyroid tissue, could not be accessed, the study looked at peripheral blood alone. More public clonotypes were shared among persistent patients (under 3,000) than among newly diagnosed patients (966). Persistent Graves' disease patients showed lower TCR Shannon entropy and fewer highly expanded clones than newly diagnosed patients, suggesting clonal expansion. Sequencing and analysis were limited to the TCR beta chain.

Library creation used multiplex PCR. Sequenced using an Illumina HiSeq 4000. iRepertoire HTBI primers and Arm-PCR amplification of CDR3 regions were used to construct TCR beta libraries. Before sequencing, the PCR products went through gel purification. In the original analysis: Gene usage analysis of CDR3 amino acid clonotypes relied on the roughly 60 TRBV and 12 to 15 TRBJ segments identified across samples. COPE and FqMerger were used to merge filtered high-quality paired reads into contigs. BLAST was used to align contigs to IMGT TRBV, TRBD and TRBJ reference genes, and CDR3 was defined according to IMGT. Any clonotype with a frequency above 0.1% was counted as a highly expanded clone. Repertoire diversity was measured by Shannon entropy, and V-J evenness by the Gini coefficient. A clonotype found in more than one individual was treated as public. TCRdb passed the public sequencing reads through fastp at Q25 and MiXCR, retaining productive beta sequences. Under each unique CDR3 protein, matching rows form one entry showing the most common genes and DNA. TCRdb, not the authors, supplied the V and J calls. This sample gives over 350,000 distinct CDR3 sequences in total; 13% to 15% of them show up just once. The leading ten clones occupy around a sixth of the sample.

The label giving this sample's time point can be read as: newly diagnosed GD, antithyroid drugs for less than 3 months. RNA was extracted from PBMCs in TRIzol for both TCR sequencing and RNA sequencing. The diagnosis of Graves' disease was made according to American Thyroid Association guidelines. Patients were recruited from an endocrinology department in Xi'an, China. From each patient, nine milliliters of peripheral blood was collected into an EDTA anticoagulant tube. Ficoll Paque Plus density gradient separation was used to isolate PBMCs, and no additional T cell sorting was done. An Agilent 2100 Bioanalyzer and agarose gel were used to check RNA quality, and a NanoDrop 2000 was used to measure RNA concentration. This clonotype showed up many times. Its specific antigen is unknown. Base quality data are lacking; no much larger clone is found one base away. These data also featured in a second study, about T cells in Graves' hyperthyroidism and ophthalmopathy. From that second study: Graves' hyperthyroidism was defined as stable when no progression to ophthalmopathy occurred over 18 months of follow-up. Hyperthyroidism patients were newly diagnosed, with disease duration under 2 months, and aged 18 to 65 years. Any patient with an uncontrolled infection, another autoimmune disease, pregnancy or lactation was excluded. Clinical symptoms, serum thyroxine and TRAb, thyroid ultrasound, and orbital computed tomography formed the basis for the diagnoses. The TCR CDR3 was subjected to a first round of RT-PCR using the HTBI primer set and the Qiagen OneStep RT-PCR kit. Most expanded thyroid clonotypes (frequency above 0.001) were also found in blood, which suggests that blood repertoires may mirror thyroid immune responses. A 13 V-J signature model separated ophthalmopathy from stable hyperthyroidism, with about 88% sensitivity and roughly 82% specificity in cross-validation and 80%/75% in testing. During validation, the model predicted progression to ophthalmopathy a median of about 5.9 months ahead of onset, with around 65% sensitivity and less than 85% specificity. TCR V-J signatures able to tell the groups apart were searched for in a discovery cohort of 90 to 100 patients, of whom about 40 had Graves' ophthalmopathy and roughly 59 had stable Graves' hyperthyroidism. Whether ophthalmopathy could be predicted prospectively was tested in an independent validation cohort made up of 18 hyperthyroidism patients plus 17 patients who later progressed to ophthalmopathy. For training and testing, the 100 or so patients in the discovery cohort were randomly divided in a 7:3 ratio. In addition, the study compared T-cell repertoires in thyroid tissue and in blood from 6 or 7 Graves' hyperthyroidism patients. Following sampling, methimazole starting at 30 mg daily was given to hyperthyroidism patients, and high-dose intravenous methylprednisolone was given to ophthalmopathy patients. Libraries were constructed in a second round of multiplex PCR, after which size selection and purification were carried out. Paired-end sequencing of the libraries was performed with 100 bp reads on an Illumina HiSeq2000. SOAPnuke was used to process the raw data, with reads discarded if the reads contained adapters or uncalled bases, had a mean Phred below 15, or lacked an exact constant-primer or identifier match. COPE v1.2.5 was used to merge the high-quality paired reads, and each unique nucleotide sequence was defined as a clonotype. MiTCR v1.1 was used to align the clonotypes against IMGT TRBV, TRBD and TRBJ reference segments. Only V-J combinations with frequency above 0.0001, covering roughly 99% of repertoires, were analysed. The TCS score was defined as F50 (clonal expansion) divided by E x V (chaos), with BLOSUM62-based TCRdist calculated between CDR3 peptides within each V-J. Welch's t-statistics and random forest reduced just over 500 V-J features to roughly 13, which were used in a naive Bayes classifier (R e1071). Sample size was not statistically predetermined, and investigators were not blinded to group allocation. According to the paper, TCR Vbeta CDR3 sequencing was carried out on approximately 140 peripheral blood samples, which came from approximately 41 ophthalmopathy, around 74 hyperthyroidism and approximately 17 progressor patients.

This receptor was obtained from a woman in her fifties or sixties with Graves disease. Donor details come from another sample of the same person, matched by shared clones. The sample consisted of peripheral blood mononuclear cells (PBMCs), taken at new diagnosis, from a patient treated with antithyroid drugs.

The CDR3 region has the sequence CASSAGQVRSNSPLHF. The nucleotide sequence is TGTGCCAGCAGTGCGGGACAGGTCCGCTCTAATTCACCCCTCCACTTT. The chain is made from TRBV2 and TRBJ1-6; 8 middle bases align to TRBD1. Looking up the germline V gene yields CDR1 SNHLY and CDR2 FYNNEI. From its cysteine to its phenylalanine, the CDR3 spans 16 amino acids. Of all the DNA, just the CDR3 is kept, 48 bases in frame from base 1. V has 4 bases trimmed and J has 6 bases trimmed; junction bases matching no gene number 8.